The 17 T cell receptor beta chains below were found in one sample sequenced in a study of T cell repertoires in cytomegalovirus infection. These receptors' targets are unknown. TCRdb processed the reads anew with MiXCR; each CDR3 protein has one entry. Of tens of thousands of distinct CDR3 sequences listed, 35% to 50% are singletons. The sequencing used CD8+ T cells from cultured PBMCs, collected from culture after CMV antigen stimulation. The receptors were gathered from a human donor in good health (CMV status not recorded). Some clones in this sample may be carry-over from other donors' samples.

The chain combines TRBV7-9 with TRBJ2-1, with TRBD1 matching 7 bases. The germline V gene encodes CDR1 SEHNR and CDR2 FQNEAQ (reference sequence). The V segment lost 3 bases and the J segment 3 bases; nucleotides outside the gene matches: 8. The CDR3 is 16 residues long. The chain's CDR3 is CASSFSRDRDYNEQFF. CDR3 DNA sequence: TGTGCCAGCAGCTTTTCCCGGGACAGAGACTACAATGAGCAGTTCTTC.

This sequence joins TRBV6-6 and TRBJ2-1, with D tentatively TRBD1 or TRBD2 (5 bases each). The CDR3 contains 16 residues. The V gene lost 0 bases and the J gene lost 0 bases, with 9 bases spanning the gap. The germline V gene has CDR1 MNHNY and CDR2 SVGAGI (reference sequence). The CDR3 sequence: CASSYSPGSSYNEQFF. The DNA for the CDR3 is TGTGCCAGCAGTTACTCGCCAGGGAGCTCCTACAATGAGCAGTTCTTC.

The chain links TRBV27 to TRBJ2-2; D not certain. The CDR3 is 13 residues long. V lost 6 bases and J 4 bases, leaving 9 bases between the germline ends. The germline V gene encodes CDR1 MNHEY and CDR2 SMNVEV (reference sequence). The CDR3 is CASRRPGTGELFF. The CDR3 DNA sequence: TGTGCCAGCAGAAGACCTGGCACCGGGGAGCTGTTTTTT.

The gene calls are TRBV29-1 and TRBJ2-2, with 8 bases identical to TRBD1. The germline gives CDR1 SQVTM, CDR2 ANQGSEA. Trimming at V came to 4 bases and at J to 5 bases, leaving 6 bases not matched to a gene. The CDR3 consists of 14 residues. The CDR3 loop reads CSVAGGRGTGELFF. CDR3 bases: TGCAGCGTTGCAGGGGGCCGAGGGACCGGGGAGCTGTTTTTT.

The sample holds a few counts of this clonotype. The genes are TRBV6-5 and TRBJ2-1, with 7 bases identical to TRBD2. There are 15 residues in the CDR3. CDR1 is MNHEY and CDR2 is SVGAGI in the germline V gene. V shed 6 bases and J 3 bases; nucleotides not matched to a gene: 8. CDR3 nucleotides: TGTGCCAGCAGATCCGGCGGGGAGGGCTACAATGAGCAGTTCTTC. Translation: CASRSGGEGYNEQFF.

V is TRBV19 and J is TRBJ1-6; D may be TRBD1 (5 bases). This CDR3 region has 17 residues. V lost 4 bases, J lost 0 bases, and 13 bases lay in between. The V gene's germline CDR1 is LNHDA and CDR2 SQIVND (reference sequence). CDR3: CASSTATVSSYNSPLHF. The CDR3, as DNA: TGTGCCAGTAGTACTGCGACAGTCAGCTCCTATAATTCACCCCTCCACTTT.

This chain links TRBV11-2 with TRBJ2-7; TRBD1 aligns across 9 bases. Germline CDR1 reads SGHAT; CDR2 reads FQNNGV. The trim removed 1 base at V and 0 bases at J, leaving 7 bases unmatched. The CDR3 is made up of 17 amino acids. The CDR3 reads CASSLGRGQGISYEQYF. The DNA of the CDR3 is TGTGCCAGCAGCTTAGGTAGGGGACAGGGAATCTCCTACGAGCAGTACTTC. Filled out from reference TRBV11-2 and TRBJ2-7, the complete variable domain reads EAGVAQSPRYKIIEKRQSVAFWCNPISGHATLYWYQQILGQGPKLLIQFQNNGVVDDSQLPKDRFSAERLKGVDSTLKIQPAKLEDSAVYLCASSLGRGQGISYEQYFGPGTRLTVT.

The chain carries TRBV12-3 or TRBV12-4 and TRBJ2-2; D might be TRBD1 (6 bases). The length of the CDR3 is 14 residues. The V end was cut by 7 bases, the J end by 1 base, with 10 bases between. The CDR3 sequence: CASTGTWNTGELFF. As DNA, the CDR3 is TGTGCCAGCACCGGGACATGGAACACCGGGGAGCTGTTTTTT.

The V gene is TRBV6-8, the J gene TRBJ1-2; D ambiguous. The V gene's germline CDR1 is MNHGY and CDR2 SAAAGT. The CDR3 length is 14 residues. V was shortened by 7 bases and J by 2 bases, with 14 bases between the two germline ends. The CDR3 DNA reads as TGTGCCAGCAACCCGGTCACCAGAAACTATGGCTACACCTTC. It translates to CASNPVTRNYGYTF.

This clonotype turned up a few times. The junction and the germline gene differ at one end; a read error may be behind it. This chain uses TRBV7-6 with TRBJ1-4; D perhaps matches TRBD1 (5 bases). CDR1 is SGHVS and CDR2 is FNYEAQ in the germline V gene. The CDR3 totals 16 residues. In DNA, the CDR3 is TGTGCCAGCACCTTAGGTCCTCCAGGGCCTAATGAAAAACTGTTTTTT. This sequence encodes CASTLGPPGPNEKLFF.

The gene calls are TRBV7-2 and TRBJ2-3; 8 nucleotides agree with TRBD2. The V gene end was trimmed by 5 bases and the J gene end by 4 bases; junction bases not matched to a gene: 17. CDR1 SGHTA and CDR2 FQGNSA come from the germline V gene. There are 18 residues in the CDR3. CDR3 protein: CASSAGGFAGDTADTQYF. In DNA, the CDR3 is TGTGCCAGCAGCGCGGGGGGATTTGCGGGGGACACCGCAGATACGCAGTATTTT.

The CDR3 nucleotides are TGTGCCAGCAACCTCTCACCCAGCCTATCTGAAGCTTTCTTT. The encoded protein is CASNLSPSLSEAFF. The chain is built from TRBV28 and TRBJ1-1; D is uncertain. Germline V gene lookup returns CDR1 MDHEN and CDR2 SYDVKM. V lost 7 bases to trimming and J lost 6 bases, with 18 bases between them. The CDR3 runs 14 residues.

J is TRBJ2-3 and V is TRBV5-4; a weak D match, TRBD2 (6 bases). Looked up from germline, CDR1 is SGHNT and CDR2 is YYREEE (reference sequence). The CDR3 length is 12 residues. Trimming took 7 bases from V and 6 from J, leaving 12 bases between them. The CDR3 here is CASRAAGDTQYF. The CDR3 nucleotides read TGTGCCAGCCGGGCAGCGGGCGATACGCAGTATTTT.

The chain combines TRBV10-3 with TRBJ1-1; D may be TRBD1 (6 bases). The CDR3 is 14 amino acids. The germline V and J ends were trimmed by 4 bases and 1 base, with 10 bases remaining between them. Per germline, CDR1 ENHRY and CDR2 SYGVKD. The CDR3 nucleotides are TGTGCCATCAGTGGGGGGGGACAGAACACTGAAGCTTTCTTT. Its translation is CAISGGGQNTEAFF.

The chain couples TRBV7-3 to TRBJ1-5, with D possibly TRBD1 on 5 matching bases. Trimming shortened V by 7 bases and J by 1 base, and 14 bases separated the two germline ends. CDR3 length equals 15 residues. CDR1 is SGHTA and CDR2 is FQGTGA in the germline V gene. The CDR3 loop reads CASTPGGGSNQPQHF. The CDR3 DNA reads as TGTGCCAGCACCCCGGGGGGTGGCAGCAATCAGCCCCAGCATTTT.

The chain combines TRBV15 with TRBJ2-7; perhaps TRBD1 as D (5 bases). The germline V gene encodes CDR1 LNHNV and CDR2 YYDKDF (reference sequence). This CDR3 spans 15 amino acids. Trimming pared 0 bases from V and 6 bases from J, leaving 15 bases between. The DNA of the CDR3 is TGTGCCACCAGCAGAGAGGTTGGGGCCGTCGGCGAGCAGTACTTC. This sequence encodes CATSREVGAVGEQYF.

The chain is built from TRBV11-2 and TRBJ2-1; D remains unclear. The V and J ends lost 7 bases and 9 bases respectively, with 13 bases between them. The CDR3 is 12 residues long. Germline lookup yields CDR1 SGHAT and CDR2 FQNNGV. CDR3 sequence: CASTPFGTEQFF. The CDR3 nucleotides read TGTGCCAGCACCCCCTTCGGAACTGAGCAGTTCTTC. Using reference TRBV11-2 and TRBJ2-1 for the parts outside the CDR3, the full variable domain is EAGVAQSPRYKIIEKRQSVAFWCNPISGHATLYWYQQILGQGPKLLIQFQNNGVVDDSQLPKDRFSAERLKGVDSTLKIQPAKLEDSAVYLCASTPFGTEQFFGPGTRLTVL.